The T cell receptor (beta chain) under discussion was sequenced for a study of T cell responses to AZD1222 COVID-19 vaccine. Study-level findings and limits: At study baseline, merely six AZD1222 recipients were seropositive. No repertoire was sampled before or during the peak T cell response, only after it.

A word on this clone: What it binds is not known.

The CDR3 covers 14 residues. Germline loops: CDR1 SGDLS, CDR2 YYNGEE. Trimming took off 3 bases at V and 2 bases at J, with 10 bases between the two ends. Sequencing was performed with immunoSEQ multiplex PCR; in TCRdb, only in-frame clones are kept and a portion is missing. This sample has tens of thousands of clones, with roughly 93% found just once. The receptor's source is an adult in good health. Sequenced here: peripheral blood, sampled on day 0 of AZD1222 vaccination. V usage is TRBV9 and J usage is TRBJ2-3, with D perhaps assigned TRBD1 or TRBD2 (5 bases each). The DNA of the CDR3 is TGTGCCAGCAGCGGCCGGGACCCCACAGATACGCAGTATTTT. It is translated as CASSGRDPTDTQYF. Complete variable domain (other parts from reference TRBV9 and TRBJ2-3): DSGVTQTPKHLITATGQRVTLRCSPRSGDLSVYWYQQSLDQGLQFLIQYYNGEERAKGNILERFSAQQFPDLHSELNLSSLELGDSALYFCASSGRDPTDTQYFGPGTRLTVL.